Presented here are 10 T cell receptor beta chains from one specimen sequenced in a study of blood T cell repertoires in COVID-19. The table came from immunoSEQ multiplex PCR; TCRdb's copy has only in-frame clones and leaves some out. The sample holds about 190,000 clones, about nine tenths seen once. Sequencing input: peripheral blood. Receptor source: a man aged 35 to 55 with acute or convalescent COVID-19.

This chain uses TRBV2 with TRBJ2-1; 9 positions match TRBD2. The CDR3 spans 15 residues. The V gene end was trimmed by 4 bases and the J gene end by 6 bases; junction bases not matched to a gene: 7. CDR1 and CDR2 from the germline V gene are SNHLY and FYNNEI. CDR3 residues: CASSGGGGASNEQFF. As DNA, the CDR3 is TGTGCCAGCAGTGGGGGCGGGGGGGCCTCCAATGAGCAGTTCTTC. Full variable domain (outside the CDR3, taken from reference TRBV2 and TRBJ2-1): EPEVTQTPSHQVTQMGQEVILRCVPISNHLYFYWYRQILGQKVEFLVSFYNNEISEKSEIFDDQFSVERPDGSNFTLKIRSTKLEDSAMYFCASSGGGGASNEQFFGPGTRLTVL.

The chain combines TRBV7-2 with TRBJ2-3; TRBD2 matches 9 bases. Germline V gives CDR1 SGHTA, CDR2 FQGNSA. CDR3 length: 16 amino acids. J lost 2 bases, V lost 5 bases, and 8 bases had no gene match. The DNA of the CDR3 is TGTGCCAGCAGCCCGAATATAGCGGGGGTCACAGATACGCAGTATTTT. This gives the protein CASSPNIAGVTDTQYF.

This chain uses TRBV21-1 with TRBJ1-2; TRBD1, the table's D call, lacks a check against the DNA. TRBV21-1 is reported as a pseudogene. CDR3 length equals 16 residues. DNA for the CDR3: TGTGCCAGCAGCGCGAAAAAACTACAGGGGGCCGGCGGCTACACCTTC. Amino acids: CASSAKKLQGAGGYTF.

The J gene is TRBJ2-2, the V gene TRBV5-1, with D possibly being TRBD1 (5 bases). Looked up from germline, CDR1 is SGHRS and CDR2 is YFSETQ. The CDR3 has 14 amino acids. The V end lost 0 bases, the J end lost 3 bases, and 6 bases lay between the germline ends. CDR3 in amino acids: CASSLARDTGELFF. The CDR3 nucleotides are TGCGCCAGCAGCTTGGCCAGGGACACCGGGGAGCTGTTTTTT.

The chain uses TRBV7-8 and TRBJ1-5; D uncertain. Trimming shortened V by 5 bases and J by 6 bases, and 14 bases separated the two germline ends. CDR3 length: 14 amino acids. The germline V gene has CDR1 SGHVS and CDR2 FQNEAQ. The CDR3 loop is CASSPPGSSQPQHF. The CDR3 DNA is TGTGCCAGCAGCCCCCCGGGGAGCTCTCAGCCCCAGCATTTT.

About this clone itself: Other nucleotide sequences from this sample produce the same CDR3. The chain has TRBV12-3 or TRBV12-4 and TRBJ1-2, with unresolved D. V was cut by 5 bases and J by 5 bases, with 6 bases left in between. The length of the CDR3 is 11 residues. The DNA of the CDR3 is TGTGCCAGCAGTCGGGGATATGGCTACACCTTC. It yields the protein CASSRGYGYTF.

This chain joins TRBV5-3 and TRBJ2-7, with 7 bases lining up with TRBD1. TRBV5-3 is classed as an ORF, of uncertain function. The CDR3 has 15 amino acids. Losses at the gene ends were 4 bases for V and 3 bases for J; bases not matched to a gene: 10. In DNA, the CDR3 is TGTGCCAGAAGCCCAAGAAGGGGGCGCAGCTACGAGCAGTACTTC. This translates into CARSPRRGRSYEQYF.

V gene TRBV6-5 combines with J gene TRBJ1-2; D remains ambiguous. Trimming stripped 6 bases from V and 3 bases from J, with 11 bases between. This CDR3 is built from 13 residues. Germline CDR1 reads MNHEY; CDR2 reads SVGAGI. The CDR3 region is CASSPDADYGYTF. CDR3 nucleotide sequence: TGTGCCAGCAGCCCCGATGCGGACTATGGCTACACCTTC.

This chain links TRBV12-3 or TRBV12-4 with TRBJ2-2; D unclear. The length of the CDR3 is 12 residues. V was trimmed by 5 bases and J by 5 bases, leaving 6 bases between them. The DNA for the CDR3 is TGTGCCAGCAGTCCAGGAACCGGGGAGCTGTTTTTT. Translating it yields CASSPGTGELFF.

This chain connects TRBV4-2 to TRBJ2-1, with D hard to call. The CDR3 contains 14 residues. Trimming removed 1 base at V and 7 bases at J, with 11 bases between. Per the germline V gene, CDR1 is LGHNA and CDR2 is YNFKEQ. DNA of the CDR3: TGTGCCAGCAGCCAAGGTAGACATTTAAATGAGCAGTTCTTC. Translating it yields CASSQGRHLNEQFF.